This T cell receptor beta chain was sequenced during a study of response to subunit inactivated influenza vaccine. General observations from the study: There was a suggestion from the authors that each seasonal influenza vaccination recruits few new T cells.

The CDR3 spans 14 residues. CDR1 SGHRS and CDR2 YFSETQ come from the germline V gene. Trimming left V 0 bases short and J 3 bases short, with 10 bases between. Each CDR3 protein gets one entry after TCRdb re-called the RT-PCR reads with MiXCR. The sample lists 500,000 to 750,000 distinct CDR3 sequences, less than 15% occurring once. As regards this clonotype: The antigen is unknown.

The sequences come from PBMCs from blood, collected about 12 days after vaccination. J is TRBJ2-7 and V is TRBV5-1; D call uncertain. This TCR was recovered from a man aged 45 to 65 who received an inactivated influenza vaccine. CDR3 residues: CASSLEWGGYEQYF. The DNA of the CDR3 is TGCGCCAGCAGCTTGGAGTGGGGTGGCTACGAGCAGTACTTC.